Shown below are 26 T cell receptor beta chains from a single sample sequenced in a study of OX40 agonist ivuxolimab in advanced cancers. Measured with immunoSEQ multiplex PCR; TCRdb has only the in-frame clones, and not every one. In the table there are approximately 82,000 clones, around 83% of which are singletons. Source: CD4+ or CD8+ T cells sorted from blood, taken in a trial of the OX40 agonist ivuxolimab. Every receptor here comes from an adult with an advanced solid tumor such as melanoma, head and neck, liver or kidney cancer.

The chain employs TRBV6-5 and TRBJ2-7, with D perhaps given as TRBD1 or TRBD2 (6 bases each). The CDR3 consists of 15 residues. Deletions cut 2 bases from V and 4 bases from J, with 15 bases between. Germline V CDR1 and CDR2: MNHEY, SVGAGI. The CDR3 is CASSYAAGGLYEQYF. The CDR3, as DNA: TGTGCCAGCAGTTACGCGGCCGGGGGCCTATACGAGCAGTACTTC.

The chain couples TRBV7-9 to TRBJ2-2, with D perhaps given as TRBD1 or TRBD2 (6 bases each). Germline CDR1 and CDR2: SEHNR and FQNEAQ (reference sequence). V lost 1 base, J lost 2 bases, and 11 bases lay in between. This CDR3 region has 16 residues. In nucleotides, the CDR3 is TGTGCCAGCAGCTTAGGGGGGGCAGGAAACACCGGGGAGCTGTTTTTT. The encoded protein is CASSLGGAGNTGELFF.

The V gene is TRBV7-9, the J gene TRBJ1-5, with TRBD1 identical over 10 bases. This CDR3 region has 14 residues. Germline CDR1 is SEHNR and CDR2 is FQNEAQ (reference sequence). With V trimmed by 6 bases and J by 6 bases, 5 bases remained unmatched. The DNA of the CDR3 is TGTGCCAGCAGTTTGACAGGGGGCCTTCAGCCCCAGCATTTT. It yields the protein CASSLTGGLQPQHF.

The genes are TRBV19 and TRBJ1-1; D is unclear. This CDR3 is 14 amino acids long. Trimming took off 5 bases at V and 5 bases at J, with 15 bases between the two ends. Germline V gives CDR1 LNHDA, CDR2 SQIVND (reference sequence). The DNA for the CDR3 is TGTGCCAGTAGTCCACGAGAGGTAAGGACTGAAGCTTTCTTT. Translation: CASSPREVRTEAFF.

The CDR3 loop reads CASSSDGGPQHF. The CDR3 region has the DNA TGTGCCAGCAGTTCGGACGGCGGCCCCCAGCATTTT. The chain joins TRBV7-6 to TRBJ1-5; D unclear. Germline V gene data show CDR1 as SGHVS and CDR2 as FNYEAQ. V dropped 6 bases and J dropped 10 bases, with 13 bases sitting between them. The CDR3 is 12 amino acids.

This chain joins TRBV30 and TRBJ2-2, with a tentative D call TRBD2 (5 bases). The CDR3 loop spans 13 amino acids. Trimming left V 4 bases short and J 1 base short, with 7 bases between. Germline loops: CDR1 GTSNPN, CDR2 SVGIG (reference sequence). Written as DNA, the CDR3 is TGTGCCTGGACCCGGGAGAACACCGGGGAGCTGTTTTTT. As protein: CAWTRENTGELFF. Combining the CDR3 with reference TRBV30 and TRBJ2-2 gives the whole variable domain SQTIHQWPATLVQPVGSPLSLECTVEGTSNPNLYWYRQAAGRGLQLLFYSVGIGQISSEVPQNLSASRPQDRQFILSSKKLLLSDSGFYLCAWTRENTGELFFGEGSRLTVL.

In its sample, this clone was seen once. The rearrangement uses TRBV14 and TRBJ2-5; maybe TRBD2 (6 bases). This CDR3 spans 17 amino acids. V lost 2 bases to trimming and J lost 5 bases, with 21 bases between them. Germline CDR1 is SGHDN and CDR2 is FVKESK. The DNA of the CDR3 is TGTGCCAGCAGCCAAAAGACTAGTTTTTATTACGGGGAGACCCAGTACTTC. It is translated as CASSQKTSFYYGETQYF.

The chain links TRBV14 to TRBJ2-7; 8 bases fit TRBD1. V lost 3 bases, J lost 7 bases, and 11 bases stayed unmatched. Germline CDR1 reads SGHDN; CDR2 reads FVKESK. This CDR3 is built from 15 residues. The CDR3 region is CASSHTNRGSLEQYF. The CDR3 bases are TGTGCCAGCAGCCATACAAACAGGGGGAGTCTTGAGCAGTACTTC.

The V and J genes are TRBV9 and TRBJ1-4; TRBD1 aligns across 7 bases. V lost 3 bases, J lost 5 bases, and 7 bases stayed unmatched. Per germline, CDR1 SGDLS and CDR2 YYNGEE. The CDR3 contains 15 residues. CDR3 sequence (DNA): TGTGCCAGCAGCGCGACCGGGACAGTGAATGAAAAACTGTTTTTT. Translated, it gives CASSATGTVNEKLFF.

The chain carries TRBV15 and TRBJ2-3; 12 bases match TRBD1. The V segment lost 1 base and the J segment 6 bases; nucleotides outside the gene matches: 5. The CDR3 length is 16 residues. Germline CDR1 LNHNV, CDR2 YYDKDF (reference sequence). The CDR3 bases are TGTGCCACCAGCAGAGGGGACAGGGGGCATTCGGATACGCAGTATTTT. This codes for CATSRGDRGHSDTQYF.

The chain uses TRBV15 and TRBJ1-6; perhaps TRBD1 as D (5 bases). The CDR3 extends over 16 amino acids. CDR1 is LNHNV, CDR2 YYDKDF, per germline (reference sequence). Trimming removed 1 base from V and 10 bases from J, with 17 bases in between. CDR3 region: CATSRAPAQGNSPLHF. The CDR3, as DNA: TGTGCCACCAGCAGAGCCCCCGCGCAGGGTAACTCACCCCTCCACTTT. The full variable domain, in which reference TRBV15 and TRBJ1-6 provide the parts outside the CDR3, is DAMVIQNPRYQVTQFGKPVTLSCSQTLNHNVMYWYQQKSSQAPKLLFHYYDKDFNNEADTPDNFQSRRPNTSFCFLDIRSPGLGDTAMYLCATSRAPAQGNSPLHFGNGTRLTVT.

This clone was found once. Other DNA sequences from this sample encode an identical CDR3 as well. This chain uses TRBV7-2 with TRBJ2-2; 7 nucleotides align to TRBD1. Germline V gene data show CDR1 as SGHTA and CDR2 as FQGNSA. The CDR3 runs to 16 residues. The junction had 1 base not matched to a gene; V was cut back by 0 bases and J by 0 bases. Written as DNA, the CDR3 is TGTGCCAGCAGCTTAGCAGGGGGCGCGAACACCGGGGAGCTGTTTTTT. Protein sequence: CASSLAGGANTGELFF. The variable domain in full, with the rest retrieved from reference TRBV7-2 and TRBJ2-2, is GAGVSQSPSNKVTEKGKDVELRCDPISGHTALYWYRQSLGQGLEFLIYFQGNSAPDKSGLPSDRFSAERTGGSVSTLTIQRTQQEDSAVYLCASSLAGGANTGELFFGEGSRLTVL.

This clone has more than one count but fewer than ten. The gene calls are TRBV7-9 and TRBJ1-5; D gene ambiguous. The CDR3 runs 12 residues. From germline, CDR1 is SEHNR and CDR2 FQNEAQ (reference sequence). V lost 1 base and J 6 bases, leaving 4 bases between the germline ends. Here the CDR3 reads CASSLDRQPQHF. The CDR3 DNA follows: TGTGCCAGCAGCTTAGATCGTCAGCCCCAGCATTTT.

CDR3 sequence: CASSLLGDAPRTDTQYF. In nucleotides, the CDR3 is TGTGCCAGCAGCTTGTTGGGGGATGCGCCCCGCACAGATACGCAGTATTTT. This sequence joins TRBV5-6 and TRBJ2-3; D tentatively reads TRBD1 or TRBD2 (5 bases each). Germline CDR1 and CDR2: SGHDT and YYEEEE. With 1 base removed from V and 1 base from J, the gap between germline ends came to 16 bases. The CDR3 consists of 17 residues.

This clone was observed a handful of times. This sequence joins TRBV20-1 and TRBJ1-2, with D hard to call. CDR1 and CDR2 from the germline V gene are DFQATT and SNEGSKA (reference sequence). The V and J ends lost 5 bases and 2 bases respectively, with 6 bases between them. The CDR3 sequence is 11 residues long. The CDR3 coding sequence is TGCAGTGCTCACCAGAACTATGGCTACACCTTC. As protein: CSAHQNYGYTF.

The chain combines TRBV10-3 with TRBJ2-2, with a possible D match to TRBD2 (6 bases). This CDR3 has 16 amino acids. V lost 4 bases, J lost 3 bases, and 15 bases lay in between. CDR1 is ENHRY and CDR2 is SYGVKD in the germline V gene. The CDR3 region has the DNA TGTGCCATCAGTGTAGGTCAGGGCGGGGACACCGGGGAGCTGTTTTTT. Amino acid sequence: CAISVGQGGDTGELFF.

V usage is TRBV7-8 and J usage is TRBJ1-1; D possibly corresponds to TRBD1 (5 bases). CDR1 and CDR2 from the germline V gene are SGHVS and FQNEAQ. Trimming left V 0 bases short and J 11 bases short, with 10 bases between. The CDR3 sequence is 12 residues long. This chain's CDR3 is CASSLAQGNAFF. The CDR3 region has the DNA TGTGCCAGCAGCTTAGCGCAGGGCAATGCTTTCTTT.

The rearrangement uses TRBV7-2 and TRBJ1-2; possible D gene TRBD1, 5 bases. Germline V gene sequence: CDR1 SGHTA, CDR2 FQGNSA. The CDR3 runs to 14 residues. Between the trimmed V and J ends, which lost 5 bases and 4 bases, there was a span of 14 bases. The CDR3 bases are TGTGCCAGCAGCCTTAATAGGGACTCCTATGGCTACACCTTC. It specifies CASSLNRDSYGYTF.

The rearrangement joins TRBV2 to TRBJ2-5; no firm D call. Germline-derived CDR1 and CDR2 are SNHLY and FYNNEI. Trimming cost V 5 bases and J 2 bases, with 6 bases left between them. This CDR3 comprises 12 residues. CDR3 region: CASSSPQETQYF. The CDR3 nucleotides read TGTGCCAGCAGTTCCCCGCAAGAGACCCAGTACTTC.

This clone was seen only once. DNA for the CDR3: TGTGCCAGCTCACCACGTGGAACAGGCCGAACTGGGGCCAACGTCCTGACTTTC. Translating gives CASSPRGTGRTGANVLTF. This sequence joins TRBV18 and TRBJ2-6; D may be TRBD1 (5 bases). The CDR3 runs to 18 residues. Germline V lookup: CDR1 KGHSH, CDR2 LQKENI. V lost 1 base to trimming and J lost 2 bases, with 15 bases between them.

Here the CDR3 reads CASSMSGGSYEQYF. Written as DNA, the CDR3 is TGTGCCAGTAGTATGTCTGGGGGCTCCTACGAGCAGTACTTC. The rearrangement joins TRBV19 to TRBJ2-7; the D call may be TRBD1 or TRBD2 (5 bases each). Trimming cost V 3 bases and J 0 bases, with 9 bases left between them. CDR3 length: 14 residues. The germline CDR1 and CDR2 sequences are LNHDA and SQIVND (reference sequence).

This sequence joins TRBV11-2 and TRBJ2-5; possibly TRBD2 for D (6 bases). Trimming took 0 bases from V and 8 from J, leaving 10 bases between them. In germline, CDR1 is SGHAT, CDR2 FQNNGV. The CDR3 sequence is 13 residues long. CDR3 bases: TGTGCCAGCAGCTTAGAGCCGACTAGTACCCAGTACTTC. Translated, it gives CASSLEPTSTQYF.

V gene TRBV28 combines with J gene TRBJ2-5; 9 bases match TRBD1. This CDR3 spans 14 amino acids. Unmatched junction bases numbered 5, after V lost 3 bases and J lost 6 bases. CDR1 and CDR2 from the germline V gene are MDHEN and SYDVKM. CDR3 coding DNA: TGTGCCAGCAGTTTGACAGGGGGTCTCAAGACCCAGTACTTC. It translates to CASSLTGGLKTQYF.

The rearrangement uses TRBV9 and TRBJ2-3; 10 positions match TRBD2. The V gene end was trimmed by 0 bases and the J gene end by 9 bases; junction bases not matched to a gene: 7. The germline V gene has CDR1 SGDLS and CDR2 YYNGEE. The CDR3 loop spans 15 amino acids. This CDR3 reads CASSVGLAGSPTQYF. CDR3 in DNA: TGTGCCAGCAGCGTAGGACTAGCGGGCTCCCCGACGCAGTATTTT.

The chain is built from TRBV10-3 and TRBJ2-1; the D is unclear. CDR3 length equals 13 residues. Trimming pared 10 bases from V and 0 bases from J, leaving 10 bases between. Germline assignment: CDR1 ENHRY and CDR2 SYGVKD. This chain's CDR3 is CATGPSSYNEQFF. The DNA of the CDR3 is TGTGCCACAGGTCCGAGCTCCTACAATGAGCAGTTCTTC.

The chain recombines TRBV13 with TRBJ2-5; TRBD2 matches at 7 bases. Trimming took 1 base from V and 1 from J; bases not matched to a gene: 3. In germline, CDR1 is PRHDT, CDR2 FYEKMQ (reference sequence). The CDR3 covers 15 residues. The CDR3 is CASSLAGGVQETQYF. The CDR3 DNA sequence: TGTGCCAGCAGCTTAGCGGGGGGAGTCCAAGAGACCCAGTACTTC.